Listed below are T cell receptor beta chains from one sample, sequenced in a study of neoadjuvant anti-PD-1 for oral cavity cancer. The assay was immunoSEQ multiplex PCR, and TCRdb's table has in-frame clones only and misses some. The data contain about 7,600 clones, around 49% of them singletons. Here the sequenced sample was tumor tissue, taken before nivolumab (anti-PD-1) treatment. These receptors all stem from a person between 40 and 85 years old with oral cavity squamous cell carcinoma. The CDR3 runs from the conserved cysteine through the conserved F or W. D genes are given only for firm matches. A clone size is listed for some rows: how often the clone was seen (once, few, many), or a class if it is expanded.

J gene,D gene,V gene,clone size,CDR3 DNA,CDR3 protein
TRBJ2-3,-,TRBV27,-,TGTGCCAGCAGTTTAATGGGCACAGATACGCAGTATTTT,CASSLMGTDTQYF
TRBJ2-2,-,TRBV11-2,-,TGTGCCAGCAGCTTAGATCTGGGGTGGGGACCGGATACCGGGGAGCTGTTTTTT,CASSLDLGWGPDTGELFF
TRBJ2-7,-,TRBV5-6,-,TGTGCCAGCAGCTTACTGGCGGGGGCGGCATTCCGGGAGCAGTACTTC,CASSLLAGAAFREQYF
TRBJ2-6,TRBD1,TRBV9,few,TGTGCCAGCAGCGCCCGGGACAGTCACTCTGGGGCCAACGTCCTGACTTTC,CASSARDSHSGANVLTF
TRBJ1-1,-,TRBV28,-,TGTGCCAGCAGTTTTGGCCGAGCCACTGAAGCTTTCTTT,CASSFGRATEAFF
TRBJ1-3,-,TRBV11-2,-,TGTGCCAGCAGCTCCCAGTTGGGGGTCGAAGCCATATATTTT,CASSSQLGVEAIYF
TRBJ1-2,-,TRBV19,few,TGTGCCAGTGAGAGGAACTATGGCTACACCTTC,CASERNYGYTF
TRBJ2-1,-,TRBV9,-,TGTGCCAGCAGCGCACTCCCCGAGACAGGCTATGAGCAGTTCTTC,CASSALPETGYEQFF
TRBJ2-6,-,TRBV7-9,few,TGTGCCAGCAGCTTAGGGGCGACTGGGGCCAACGTCCTGACTTTC,CASSLGATGANVLTF
TRBJ2-7,-,TRBV7-8,-,TGTGCCAGCAGCGTCGGACTATCTTACGAGCAGTACTTC,CASSVGLSYEQYF
TRBJ1-2,-,TRBV4-1,-,TGCGCCAGCCGAGGGCAGTCTAACTATGGCTACACCTTC,CASRGQSNYGYTF
TRBJ2-5,TRBD2,TRBV7-9,-,TGTGCCAGCAGCTTGACCCTAGCGGGAGGAGAGACCCAGTACTTC,CASSLTLAGGETQYF
TRBJ2-1,-,TRBV6-1,-,TGTGCCAGCAGCTCTACTTTCTCTAGGCAGTTCTTC,CASSSTFSRQFF
TRBJ2-7,TRBD1,TRBV7-9,medium-sized,TGTGCCAGCAGCCCCCGGACAGGGAAGGACGAGCAGTACTTC,CASSPRTGKDEQYF
TRBJ2-5,TRBD2,TRBV19,-,TGTGCCAGTAGTACCGTACCTAGCGGGAGGGGGCAAGAGACCCAGTACTTC,CASSTVPSGRGQETQYF
TRBJ2-1,TRBD1,TRBV7-9,few,TGTGCCAGCAGCTTACTAACCCCGGGACAGGAGCCCCTCTTC,CASSLLTPGQEPLF
TRBJ2-1,TRBD2,TRBV7-3,-,TGTGCCAGCAGTCAAGGGAGGGGACTCCCTAAATCCTACAATGAGCAGTTCTTC,CASSQGRGLPKSYNEQFF
TRBJ2-7,TRBD1,TRBV6-6,-,TGTGCCAGCAGTTATCCTGGACAGGGGGCAGACGAGCAGTACTTC,CASSYPGQGADEQYF
TRBJ1-2,TRBD1,TRBV5-1,few,TGCGCCAGCAGCGACCTGGGACAGGGGGCGGGTGGCTACACCTTC,CASSDLGQGAGGYTF
TRBJ2-7,TRBD2,TRBV13,-,TGTGCCAGCAGCTTAGGCCTAAGAGGCGGGAGGGCCCAGAGCTCCTACGAGCAGTACTTC,CASSLGLRGGRAQSSYEQYF
TRBJ1-1,-,TRBV7-9,-,TGTGCCAGCAGCTTAGTGCCGCTCTTGGCTGAAGCTTTCTTT,CASSLVPLLAEAFF
TRBJ1-1,-,TRBV27,-,TGTGCCAGCAGTCTCTACACTGAAGCTTTCTTT,CASSLYTEAFF
TRBJ1-1,-,TRBV7-8,-,TGTGCCAGCAGCTCCGCTCCCTCACTGATCACTGAAGCTTTCTTT,CASSSAPSLITEAFF
TRBJ2-1,TRBD2,TRBV5-1,few,TGCGCCAGCAGCTCCTTCGGGCTAGCGGGAGATGAGCAGTTCTTC,CASSSFGLAGDEQFF